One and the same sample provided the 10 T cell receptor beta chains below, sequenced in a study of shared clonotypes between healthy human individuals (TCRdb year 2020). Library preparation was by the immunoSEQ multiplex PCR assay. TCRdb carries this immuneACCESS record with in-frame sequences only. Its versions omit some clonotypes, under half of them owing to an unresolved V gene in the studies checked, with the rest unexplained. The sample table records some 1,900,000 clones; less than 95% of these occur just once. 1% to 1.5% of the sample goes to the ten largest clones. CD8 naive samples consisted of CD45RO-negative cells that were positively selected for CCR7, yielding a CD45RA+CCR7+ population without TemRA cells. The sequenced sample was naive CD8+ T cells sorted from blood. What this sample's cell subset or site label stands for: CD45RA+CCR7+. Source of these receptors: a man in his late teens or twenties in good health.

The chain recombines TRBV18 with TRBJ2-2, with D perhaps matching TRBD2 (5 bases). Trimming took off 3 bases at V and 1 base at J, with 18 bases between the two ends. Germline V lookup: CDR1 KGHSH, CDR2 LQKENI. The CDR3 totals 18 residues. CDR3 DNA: TGTGCCAGCTCACCCAATGACGGGGTGAGATGGAACACCGGGGAGCTGTTTTTT. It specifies CASSPNDGVRWNTGELFF.

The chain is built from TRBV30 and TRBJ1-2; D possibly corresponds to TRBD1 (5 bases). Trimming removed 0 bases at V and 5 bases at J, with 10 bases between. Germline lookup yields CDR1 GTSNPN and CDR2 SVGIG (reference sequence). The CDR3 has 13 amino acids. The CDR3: CAWSVSSGYGYTF. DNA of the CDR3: TGTGCCTGGAGTGTAAGCTCAGGGTATGGCTACACCTTC.

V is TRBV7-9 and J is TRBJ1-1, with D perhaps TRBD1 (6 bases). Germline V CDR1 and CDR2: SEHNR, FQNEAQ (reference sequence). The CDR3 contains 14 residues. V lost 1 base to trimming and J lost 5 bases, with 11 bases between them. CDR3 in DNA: TGTGCCAGCAGCTTAGGTCCAGGGACAACTGAAGCTTTCTTT. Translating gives CASSLGPGTTEAFF.

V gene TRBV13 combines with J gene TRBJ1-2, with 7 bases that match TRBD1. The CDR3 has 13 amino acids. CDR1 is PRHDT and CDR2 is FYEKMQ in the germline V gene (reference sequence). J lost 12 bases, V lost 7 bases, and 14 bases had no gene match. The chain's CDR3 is CASKTSGGSGHTF. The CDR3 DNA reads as TGTGCCAGCAAAACGTCAGGGGGGAGCGGCCACACCTTC.

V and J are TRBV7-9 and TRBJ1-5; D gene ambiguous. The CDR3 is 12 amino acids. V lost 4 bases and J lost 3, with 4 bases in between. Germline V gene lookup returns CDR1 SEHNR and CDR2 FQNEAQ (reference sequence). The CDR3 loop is CASSSLNQPQHF. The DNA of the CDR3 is TGTGCCAGCAGCTCCCTCAATCAGCCCCAGCATTTT.

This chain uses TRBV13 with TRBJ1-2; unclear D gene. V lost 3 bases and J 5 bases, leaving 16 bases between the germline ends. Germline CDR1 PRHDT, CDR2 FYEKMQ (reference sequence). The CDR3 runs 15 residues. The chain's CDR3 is CASSFSTEEVYGYTF. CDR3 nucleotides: TGTGCCAGCAGCTTTTCGACGGAGGAGGTTTATGGCTACACCTTC.

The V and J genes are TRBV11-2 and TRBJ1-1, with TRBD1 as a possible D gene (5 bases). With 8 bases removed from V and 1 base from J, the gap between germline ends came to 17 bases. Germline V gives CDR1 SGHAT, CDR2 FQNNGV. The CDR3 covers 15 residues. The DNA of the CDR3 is TGTGCCAGCCCCCCGGGGGGTAGTGAGAACACTGAAGCTTTCTTT. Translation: CASPPGGSENTEAFF.

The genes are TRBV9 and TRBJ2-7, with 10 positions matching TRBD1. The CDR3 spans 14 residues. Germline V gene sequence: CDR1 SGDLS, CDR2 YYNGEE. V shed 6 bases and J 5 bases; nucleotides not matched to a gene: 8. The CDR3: CASTPTTGGHEQYF. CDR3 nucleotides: TGTGCCAGCACTCCGACGACAGGGGGCCACGAGCAGTACTTC.

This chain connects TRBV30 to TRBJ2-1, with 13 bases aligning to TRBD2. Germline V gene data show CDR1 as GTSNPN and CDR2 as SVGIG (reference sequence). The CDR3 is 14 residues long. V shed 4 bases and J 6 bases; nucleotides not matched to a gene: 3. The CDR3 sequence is CAWTLAGGLNEQFF. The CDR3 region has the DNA TGTGCCTGGACACTAGCGGGGGGGCTCAATGAGCAGTTCTTC.

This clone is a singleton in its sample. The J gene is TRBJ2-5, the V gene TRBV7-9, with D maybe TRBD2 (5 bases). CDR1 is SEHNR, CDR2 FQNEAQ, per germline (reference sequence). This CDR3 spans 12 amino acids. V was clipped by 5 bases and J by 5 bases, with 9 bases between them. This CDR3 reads CASSVGGETQYF. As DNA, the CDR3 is TGTGCCAGCAGCGTTGGCGGGGAGACCCAGTACTTC.